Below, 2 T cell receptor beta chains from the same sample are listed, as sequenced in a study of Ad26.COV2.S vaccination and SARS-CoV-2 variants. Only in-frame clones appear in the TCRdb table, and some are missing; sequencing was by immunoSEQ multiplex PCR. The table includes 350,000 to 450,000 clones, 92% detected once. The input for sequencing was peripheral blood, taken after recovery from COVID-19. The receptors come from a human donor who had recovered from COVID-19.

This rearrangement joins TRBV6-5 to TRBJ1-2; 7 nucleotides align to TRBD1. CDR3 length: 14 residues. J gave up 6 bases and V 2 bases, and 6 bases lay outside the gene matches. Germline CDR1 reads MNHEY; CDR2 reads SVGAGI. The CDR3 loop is CASSYGRGYDGYTF. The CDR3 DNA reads TGTGCCAGCAGTTACGGCAGGGGGTATGATGGCTACACCTTC.

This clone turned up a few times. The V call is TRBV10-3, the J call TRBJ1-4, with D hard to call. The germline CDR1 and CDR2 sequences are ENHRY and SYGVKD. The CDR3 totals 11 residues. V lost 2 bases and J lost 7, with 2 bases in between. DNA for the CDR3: TGTGCCATCAGTGAGAGTGAAAAACTGTTTTTT. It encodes CAISESEKLFF.